The 32 T cell receptor beta chains in this list originate from one sample, sequenced in a study of blood T cell repertoires in COVID-19. Using immunoSEQ multiplex PCR, the repertoire was profiled, and TCRdb retains in-frame clones only, with some absent. The repertoire holds under 150,000 clones, with 85% to 90% as singletons. Sequenced material: peripheral blood. The receptors were sampled from a woman in her forties or fifties with acute or convalescent COVID-19.

The rearrangement uses TRBV7-9 and TRBJ2-7; D is perhaps TRBD1 (6 bases). V lost 4 bases, J lost 9 bases, and 16 bases lay in between. This CDR3 has 13 amino acids. CDR1 is SEHNR, CDR2 FQNEAQ, per germline (reference sequence). The CDR3 loop reads CASSSKVGGWQYF. As DNA, the CDR3 is TGTGCCAGCAGCTCTAAGGTTGGGGGCTGGCAGTACTTC.

The chain links TRBV6-5 to TRBJ1-1; 7 nucleotides agree with TRBD1. Germline CDR1 is MNHEY and CDR2 is SVGAGI. This CDR3 is built from 14 residues. V was pared by 5 bases and J by 2 bases, with 5 bases of the junction left unmatched. The CDR3 spells CASSTGDRNTEAFF. CDR3 DNA sequence: TGTGCCAGCAGTACAGGGGACAGAAACACTGAAGCTTTCTTT.

The rearrangement links TRBV6-5 to TRBJ1-6, with D unclear. Germline V gene data show CDR1 as MNHEY and CDR2 as SVGAGI. The ends were cut back, 5 bases at V and 3 bases at J, with 5 bases in the middle. The CDR3 runs 13 residues. The CDR3 loop is CASSQLYNSPLHF. The DNA of the CDR3 is TGTGCCAGCAGTCAACTCTATAATTCACCCCTCCACTTT.

The CDR3 is CASSLSISGGGQETQYF. The CDR3 DNA sequence: TGTGCCAGCAGTTTATCGATATCAGGGGGAGGTCAAGAGACCCAGTACTTC. This chain joins TRBV27 and TRBJ2-5, with D tentatively TRBD1 (7 bases). This CDR3 comprises 17 residues. The ends were cut back, 0 bases at V and 2 bases at J, with 16 bases in the middle. Germline-derived CDR1 and CDR2 are MNHEY and SMNVEV (reference sequence).

The V and J genes are TRBV18 and TRBJ1-5; TRBD1 is a possible D gene (5 bases). Germline V gene lookup returns CDR1 KGHSH and CDR2 LQKENI. V shed 4 bases and J shed 9 bases, with 7 bases lying between them. The CDR3 length is 11 residues. CDR3 protein: CASSLGGPQHF. In nucleotides, the CDR3 is TGTGCCAGCTCACTCGGGGGGCCCCAGCATTTT.

The gene calls are TRBV3-1 (or the pseudogene TRBV3-2) and TRBJ1-2; 7 bases are a match to TRBD1. V shed 6 bases, J shed 3 bases, and the junction held 4 bases outside the gene matches. The germline V gene has CDR1 LGHDT and CDR2 YNNKEL (reference sequence). The CDR3 spans 13 residues. CDR3 protein: CASSLDRDYGYTF. The CDR3, as DNA: TGTGCCAGCAGTCTCGACAGGGACTATGGCTACACCTTC.

The CDR3 DNA sequence: TGTGCCAGCAGTTACGGGCTATTCAATGAGCAGTTCTTC. Protein sequence: CASSYGLFNEQFF. The chain joins TRBV6-2 or TRBV6-3 to TRBJ2-1; unclear D gene. V gave up 2 bases and J gave up 6 bases, with 8 bases separating them. The CDR3 totals 13 residues. CDR1 and CDR2 (germline): MNHEY, SVGEGT.

This clone has just one count. The chain employs TRBV19 and TRBJ1-5; 9 nucleotides align to TRBD1. Germline lookup yields CDR1 LNHDA and CDR2 SQIVND (reference sequence). The CDR3 is 15 amino acids. J lost 7 bases, V lost 1 base, and 5 bases had no gene match. The CDR3: CASSIGQGEGQPQHF. CDR3 bases: TGTGCCAGTAGTATAGGACAGGGGGAGGGGCAGCCCCAGCATTTT.

CDR3 DNA: TGTGCCAGCAGCTTCGGCGGGAGCTCTGGAAACACCATATATTTT. It yields the protein CASSFGGSSGNTIYF. This chain connects TRBV7-2 to TRBJ1-3; D not resolved. Trimming cost V 3 bases and J 0 bases, with 9 bases left between them. The CDR3 extends over 15 amino acids. Germline values: CDR1 SGHTA, CDR2 FQGNSA.

This clone occurred once. V is TRBV28 and J is TRBJ2-1; possibly TRBD2 for D (5 bases). CDR1 is MDHEN, CDR2 SYDVKM, per germline. The CDR3 contains 14 residues. Deletions cut 10 bases from V and 4 bases from J, with 17 bases between. The CDR3, as DNA: TGTGCCACCGGGCCCGGACTGATGTACAATGAGCAGTTCTTC. This translates into CATGPGLMYNEQFF.

This sequence joins TRBV28 and TRBJ1-2, with 8 bases identical to TRBD1. CDR1 is MDHEN and CDR2 is SYDVKM in the germline V gene. Losses at the gene ends were 2 bases for V and 6 bases for J; bases not matched to a gene: 5. The CDR3 runs to 14 residues. CDR3 DNA: TGTGCCAGCAGTTTAGGGACAGGATCCCATGGCTACACCTTC. It translates to CASSLGTGSHGYTF.

The genes are TRBV7-8 and TRBJ2-1; 13 bases are a match to TRBD2. V dropped 5 bases and J dropped 0; count of bases not matched to a gene: 10. CDR3 length: 19 amino acids. The germline CDR1 and CDR2 sequences are SGHVS and FQNEAQ. The CDR3 sequence is CASSPTGLAGLSSYNEQFF. The CDR3 nucleotides read TGTGCCAGCAGCCCCACGGGACTAGCGGGGTTAAGCTCCTACAATGAGCAGTTCTTC.

The chain employs TRBV3-1 (or the pseudogene TRBV3-2) and TRBJ2-7, with D hard to call. This CDR3 is built from 13 residues. Trimming cost V 2 bases and J 1 base, with 6 bases left between them. CDR1 and CDR2 (germline): LGHDT, YNNKEL (reference sequence). DNA for the CDR3: TGTGCCAGCAGCCAACGCGGATCCTACGAGCAGTACTTC. It codes for CASSQRGSYEQYF.

V gene TRBV6-2 or TRBV6-3 combines with J gene TRBJ1-2; tentative D call: TRBD1 (6 bases). V shed 6 bases and J shed 3 bases, with 11 bases lying between them. Germline V CDR1 and CDR2: MNHEY, SVGEGT. The CDR3 spans 13 residues. The CDR3 spells CASSGTTDYGYTF. The CDR3, as DNA: TGTGCCAGCAGCGGGACAACAGACTATGGCTACACCTTC.

This clone was observed a single time. The chain recombines TRBV19 with TRBJ1-5; 7 positions match TRBD1. This CDR3 comprises 16 residues. Germline V gene sequence: CDR1 LNHDA, CDR2 SQIVND (reference sequence). V dropped 4 bases and J dropped 1; count of bases not matched to a gene: 7. CDR3 in DNA: TGTGCCAGTAGTAGCGGGCAGGGGGTGAGCAATCAGCCCCAGCATTTT. It encodes CASSSGQGVSNQPQHF.

The gene calls are TRBV19 and TRBJ2-7; 8 bases are a match to TRBD1. Looked up from germline, CDR1 is LNHDA and CDR2 is SQIVND (reference sequence). This CDR3 is built from 21 residues. V trimming: 3 bases; J trimming: 0 bases; junction bases outside the gene matches: 22. The CDR3 nucleotides read TGTGCCAGTAGTATTCCCCAACCCCTGTCCGGGACAGGTATTCTCTCCTACGAGCAGTACTTC. Its protein is CASSIPQPLSGTGILSYEQYF.

This chain connects TRBV27 to TRBJ1-1; D gene uncertain. The CDR3 spans 13 residues. Germline lookup yields CDR1 MNHEY and CDR2 SMNVEV (reference sequence). Trimming left V 5 bases short and J 2 bases short, with 9 bases between. CDR3 DNA: TGTGCCAGCAGTGGAGGGAGCAACACTGAAGCTTTCTTT. Translated, it gives CASSGGSNTEAFF.

The gene calls are TRBV3-1 (or the pseudogene TRBV3-2) and TRBJ2-2, with D perhaps matching TRBD2 (6 bases). The CDR3 is made up of 17 amino acids. CDR1 is LGHDT, CDR2 YNNKEL, per germline (reference sequence). The V gene lost 1 base and the J gene lost 6 bases, with 18 bases spanning the gap. The CDR3 nucleotides read TGTGCCAGCAGCCAAGCCCGGGACCCCGGAGGGTCCGGGGAGCTGTTTTTT. It translates to CASSQARDPGGSGELFF.

This chain uses TRBV14 with TRBJ1-4; TRBD1 might be the D (6 bases). Per the germline V gene, CDR1 is SGHDN and CDR2 is FVKESK. The CDR3 extends over 16 amino acids. V lost 1 base to trimming and J lost 7 bases, with 16 bases between them. The CDR3 is CASSQALGGLGEKLFF. The CDR3 DNA sequence: TGTGCCAGCAGCCAAGCGCTCGGGGGGCTTGGTGAAAAACTGTTTTTT. The whole variable domain, filled in from reference TRBV14 and TRBJ1-4, reads EAGVTQFPSHSVIEKGQTVTLRCDPISGHDNLYWYRRVMGKEIKFLLHFVKESKQDESGMPNNRFLAERTGGTYSTLKVQPAELEDSGVYFCASSQALGGLGEKLFFGSGTQLSVL.

The CDR3 is CASSRTSGGGDTQYF. CDR3 DNA sequence: TGTGCCAGCAGCAGGACTAGCGGAGGGGGAGATACGCAGTATTTT. The chain has TRBV7-3 and TRBJ2-3, with 10 bases matching TRBD2. Trimming removed 5 bases from V and 5 bases from J; junction bases left unmatched: 7. The CDR3 length is 15 residues. The germline CDR1 and CDR2 sequences are SGHTA and FQGTGA.

The chain is built from TRBV7-9 and TRBJ2-2; 7 nucleotides agree with TRBD1. Germline V gene lookup returns CDR1 SEHNR and CDR2 FQNEAQ (reference sequence). V gave up 7 bases and J gave up 11 bases; unmatched junction bases: 13. The CDR3 contains 14 residues. The CDR3, as DNA: TGTGCCAGCACCAAACGACAGGGTCTCGAAGAGCTGTTTTTT. Translated, it gives CASTKRQGLEELFF.

The chain employs TRBV6-5 and TRBJ1-1, with 8 bases matching TRBD1. CDR3 length: 14 residues. In germline, CDR1 is MNHEY, CDR2 SVGAGI. J gave up 0 bases and V 8 bases, and 5 bases lay outside the gene matches. The CDR3 nucleotides are TGTGCCAGCGCAACAGGGGGTATGAACACTGAAGCTTTCTTT. The encoded protein is CASATGGMNTEAFF.

V usage is TRBV14 and J usage is TRBJ1-1; 10 bases align to TRBD1. Germline CDR1 SGHDN, CDR2 FVKESK. Trimming took 1 base from V and 7 from J; bases not matched to a gene: 9. The CDR3 is made up of 16 amino acids. CDR3 protein: CASSQVGTGVYSEAFF. As DNA, the CDR3 is TGTGCCAGCAGCCAAGTGGGGACAGGGGTATATAGTGAAGCTTTCTTT.

The chain is built from TRBV10-3 and TRBJ2-1; 16 bases align to TRBD2. Germline V gene data show CDR1 as ENHRY and CDR2 as SYGVKD. The CDR3 has 18 amino acids. V shed 3 bases, J shed 9 bases, and the junction held 11 bases outside the gene matches. The CDR3 region has the DNA TGTGCCATCAGTGATTCCGGGACTAGCGGGAGGGCCAGTCGTGAGCAGTTCTTC. Protein product: CAISDSGTSGRASREQFF.

The chain couples TRBV27 to TRBJ1-6, with D unresolved. Per germline, CDR1 MNHEY and CDR2 SMNVEV (reference sequence). The CDR3 spans 14 residues. The V end was cut by 4 bases, the J end by 7 bases, with 11 bases between. CDR3: CASSSLLENSPLHF. The CDR3 DNA reads TGTGCCAGCAGTTCCCTCTTGGAGAATTCACCCCTCCACTTT.

The rearrangement uses TRBV11-2 and TRBJ1-3; 8 nucleotides agree with TRBD1. CDR1 and CDR2 from the germline V gene are SGHAT and FQNNGV. The CDR3 runs to 15 residues. V shed 6 bases and J 8 bases; nucleotides not matched to a gene: 12. CDR3 nucleotides: TGTGCCAGCAGTGCCGACAGGGGCGTAATAGACACCATATATTTT. This translates into CASSADRGVIDTIYF.

This chain connects TRBV2 to TRBJ2-1, with 7 bases lining up with TRBD2. The CDR3 loop spans 13 amino acids. Losses at the gene ends were 3 bases for V and 5 bases for J; bases not matched to a gene: 1. CDR1 and CDR2 (germline): SNHLY, FYNNEI. CDR3 in DNA: TGTGCCAGCAGTGATCTAGCGGACAATGAGCAGTTCTTC. Translating gives CASSDLADNEQFF.

The chain couples TRBV20-1 to TRBJ2-3; D call uncertain. Germline V lookup: CDR1 DFQATT, CDR2 SNEGSKA (reference sequence). V was clipped by 3 bases and J by 3 bases, with 10 bases between them. This CDR3 region has 13 residues. This chain's CDR3 is CSASWAPTDTQYF. In nucleotides, the CDR3 is TGCAGTGCTAGTTGGGCACCGACAGATACGCAGTATTTT.

The count of this clone is one. The rearrangement links TRBV12-3 or TRBV12-4 to TRBJ2-1; D is unresolved. V gave up 7 bases and J gave up 9 bases, with 16 bases separating them. This CDR3 comprises 13 residues. CDR3 sequence reads: CASNAEELGEQFF. CDR3 DNA sequence: TGTGCCAGCAACGCTGAGGAGCTCGGTGAGCAGTTCTTC.

The rearrangement joins TRBV10-3 to TRBJ2-7; possibly TRBD2 for D (5 bases). Germline V lookup: CDR1 ENHRY, CDR2 SYGVKD. The length of the CDR3 is 14 residues. Trimming pared 4 bases from V and 2 bases from J, leaving 12 bases between. The CDR3, as DNA: TGTGCCATCAGTGGGTACGGGAAACCCTACGAGCAGTACTTC. Residues: CAISGYGKPYEQYF.

The rearrangement joins TRBV27 to TRBJ2-2; tentative D call: TRBD2 (6 bases). The V gene lost 2 bases and the J gene lost 5 bases, with 12 bases spanning the gap. Germline V lookup: CDR1 MNHEY, CDR2 SMNVEV (reference sequence). The CDR3 spans 15 residues. The CDR3 loop is CASSLGGSSTGELFF. In nucleotides, the CDR3 is TGTGCCAGCAGTTTAGGGGGGTCTTCGACCGGGGAGCTGTTTTTT.

The chain links TRBV5-1 to TRBJ1-1, with TRBD1 matching 10 bases. This CDR3 contains 19 residues. The germline V gene encodes CDR1 SGHRS and CDR2 YFSETQ. The ends lost 3 bases at V and 0 bases at J; junction bases unmatched: 14. CDR3 sequence (DNA): TGCGCCAGCAGCTCGTCGACAGGGGGCGCCCGGGTATTGAACACTGAAGCTTTCTTT. This sequence encodes CASSSSTGGARVLNTEAFF.